This T cell receptor (beta chain) was profiled in a study of cytomegalovirus exposure and HLA in healthy donors. Overall study results and limits: It was reported that TCR beta sequences correctly inferred the HLA-A and HLA-B alleles for most subjects.

This clone was found a few times. The antigen is not known. PCR used 60 Vbeta primers and 13 Jbeta primers. Libraries were prepared by immunoSEQ multiplex PCR; TCRdb keeps only in-frame clonotypes and omits some of them. Of around 100,000 clones listed, 6.5% to 8% are singletons. Sequencing was done on a sample of PBMCs. This clonotype was sampled from a man aged 50 or older in good health and CMV-seronegative.

The CDR3 nucleotides are TGCGCCAGCAGAGATGGAGGGGGGGGGACTAAGAATGAGCAGTTCTTC. This translates into CASRDGGGGTKNEQFF. The chain employs TRBV10-2 and TRBJ2-1; perhaps TRBD2 as D (7 bases). V was cut by 6 bases and J by 7 bases, with 22 bases left in between. The CDR3 loop spans 16 amino acids. Germline V gene data show CDR1 as WSHSY and CDR2 as SAAADI.